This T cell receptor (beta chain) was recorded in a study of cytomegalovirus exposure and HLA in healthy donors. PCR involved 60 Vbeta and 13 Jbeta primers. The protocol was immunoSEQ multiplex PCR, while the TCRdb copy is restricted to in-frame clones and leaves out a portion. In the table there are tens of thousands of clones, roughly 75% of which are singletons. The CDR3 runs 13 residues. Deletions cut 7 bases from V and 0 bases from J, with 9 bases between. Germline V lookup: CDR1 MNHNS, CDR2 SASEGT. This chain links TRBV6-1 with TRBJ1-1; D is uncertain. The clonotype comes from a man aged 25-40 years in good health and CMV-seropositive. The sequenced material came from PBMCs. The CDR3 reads CASTRGMNTEAFF. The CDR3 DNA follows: TGTGCCAGCACCAGAGGGATGAACACTGAAGCTTTCTTT.